This T cell receptor (beta chain) was identified in a study of T cells in Graves' hyperthyroidism and ophthalmopathy (dated by TCRdb to between 2019 and 2020). Study-wide context: Peripheral blood was sampled at the time of initial diagnosis, prior to any treatment. The paper describes TCR Vbeta CDR3 sequencing of around 140 peripheral blood samples, made up of some 42 ophthalmopathy patients, around 78 hyperthyroidism patients and roughly 17 progressor patients. Thyroid tissue and blood T-cell repertoires from six Graves' hyperthyroidism patients were also compared in the study. After sampling, hyperthyroidism patients received methimazole starting at 30 mg daily, and ophthalmopathy patients received high-dose intravenous methylprednisolone. Prospective prediction of ophthalmopathy was tested in an independent validation cohort of 18 to 20 hyperthyroidism patients and around 16 patients who later progressed to ophthalmopathy. To identify distinguishing TCR V-J signatures, a discovery cohort of roughly 100 patients was used, comprising approximately 40 with Graves' ophthalmopathy and roughly 60 with stable Graves' hyperthyroidism. The roughly 99 discovery patients were divided at random into training and test sets in a 7:3 ratio.

Ophthalmopathy patients had moderately to severely active disease, Clinical Activity Score of at least 3, NOSPECS grade of at least 4, and duration under 3 months. Exclusion was applied to patients with uncontrolled infections, other autoimmune diseases, pregnancy or lactation. Diagnoses were established on the basis of clinical symptoms, serum thyroxine and TRAb, thyroid ultrasound, and orbital computed tomography. PBMCs were separated from 10 ml of fresh peripheral blood using Ficoll-Paque density gradient centrifugation. Total RNA was extracted using Trizol reagent, and RNA quality was assessed on an Agilent 2100 Bioanalyzer. The TCR beta CDR3 regions were amplified from the RNA transcripts. The TCR CDR3 was subjected to a first round of RT-PCR using the HTBI primer set and the Qiagen OneStep RT-PCR kit. A second multiplex PCR round built the libraries, followed by size selection and purification. Libraries were sequenced paired-end with 100 bp reads on an Illumina HiSeq2000. In the authors' own workflow: SOAPnuke was used to process the raw data, removing reads that contained adapters or uncalled bases, had a mean Phred below 15, or lacked an exact match to the constant primer or identifier. High-quality paired reads were merged using COPE v1.2.5, and each unique nucleotide sequence was defined as a clonotype. Clonotypes were aligned to IMGT TRBV, TRBD and TRBJ reference segments using MiTCR v1.1. The analysis included only V-J combinations with a frequency above 0.0001, which together covered roughly 99% of the repertoires. A TCS score was defined as the ratio of F50 (clonal expansion) to E x V (chaos), with BLOSUM62-based TCRdist applied between CDR3 peptides within each V-J. Welch's t-statistics and random forest reduced fewer than 600 V-J features to roughly 13, which were used in a naive Bayes classifier (R e1071). TCRdb reprocessing: public reads trimmed at Q25 with fastp, clones called with MiXCR, in-frame beta chains kept. Each entry is one CDR3 protein sequence, shown with its most common DNA and genes. What appears here as the V and J calls and clone size reflects TCRdb's work, not the paper's. The sample contains hundreds of thousands of distinct CDR3 sequences, roughly an eighth of them found a single time. The ten most abundant clones make up 25% to 30% of the sample.

Turning to this clonotype: Its target antigen remains unknown. No much larger clone exists at a distance of one base, and base qualities are not known.

Study-level results and caveats: In validation, the model predicted progression to ophthalmopathy a median of about 5.9 months before onset, with approximately 71% sensitivity and 72.22% specificity. Most expanded thyroid clonotypes (frequency above 0.001) were also detected in blood, a finding suggesting that blood repertoires may reflect thyroid immune responses. Sample size was not statistically predetermined, and investigators were not blinded to group allocation. In cross-validation, a model built on a 13 V-J signature told ophthalmopathy apart from stable hyperthyroidism with approximately 91% sensitivity and roughly 81% specificity, and in testing the same model reached 80%/75%.

This TCR derives from a man aged 45-60 years with Graves' ophthalmopathy. The sequenced sample was blood.

Here the CDR3 is given as CASRRIGAKNIQYF. At the DNA level, the sequence is TGCGCCAGTCGCAGGATAGGTGCCAAAAACATTCAGTACTTC. The chain is assembled from TRBV5-1 and TRBJ2-4; no D segment can be confidently identified. As encoded in the germline V gene, CDR1 is SGHRS while CDR2 is YFSETQ. V is reduced by 8 bases and J by 1 base, leaving a spacing of 13 bases between them. There are 14 amino acids in the CDR3, from cysteine to phenylalanine inclusive. Only the CDR3 DNA is retained, 42 bases long and in frame from the first base.